This T cell receptor beta chain was sequenced during a study of radiation and T cells in renal cell carcinoma. Points from the study as a whole: Without pretreatment biopsies, baseline tumor clonotype presence was undetermined.

For this clone: Its specificity is not known.

Regarding time point: baseline pretreatment blood. Treatment here: 15 Gy SBRT to primary tumor, nephrectomy 4 weeks later. CDR3 length equals 13 residues. From germline, CDR1 is SGDLS and CDR2 YYNGEE. Trimming removed 0 bases at V and 4 bases at J, with 4 bases between. The assay was immunoSEQ multiplex PCR, and TCRdb's table has in-frame clones only and misses some. This table has approximately 140,000 clones, less than 85% appearing once. The specimen comprised blood, sampled from a patient whose treatment included radiotherapy and nephrectomy. This sequence joins TRBV9 and TRBJ2-2; no firm D call. The clonotype originates from a woman aged 50 to 60 with renal cell carcinoma. CDR3 nucleotides: TGTGCCAGCAGCGTAGCTATCACCGGGGAGCTGTTTTTT. This encodes CASSVAITGELFF.